The rows below give T cell receptor beta chains drawn from one sample of a study of shared clonotypes between healthy human individuals. Some clones are missing from TCRdb's copy, which holds only in-frame ones; the method was immunoSEQ multiplex PCR. The table records around 2.1 million clones, around 93% of them present only once. Material for sequencing was naive CD8+ T cells from PBMCs. These receptors were obtained from a man younger than 35 in good health. Some clones in this sample may be carry-over from other donors' samples. The CDR3 runs from the conserved cysteine through the conserved F or W. Fields, in order: V gene, clone size, J gene, D gene, CDR3 DNA, CDR3 protein. The D gene is left open where the match is weak. Clone size, where shown, is once, few, many, or a class for clones that have expanded.

V: TRBV4-3; size: .; J: TRBJ2-7; D: .; DNA: TGCGCCAGCAGCCGAGGTGGGAGACAGCCGCCGACCGAGCAGTACTTC; CDR3: CASSRGGRQPPTEQYF
V: TRBV6-1; size: .; J: TRBJ2-1; D: .; DNA: TGTGCCAGCAGTGAATGGGGTGGTCTAAGGCAGTTCTTC; CDR3: CASSEWGGLRQFF
V: TRBV27; size: .; J: TRBJ1-5; D: TRBD1; DNA: TGTGCCAGCAGCCAGGGGGTTGGGCCCCAGCATTTT; CDR3: CASSQGVGPQHF
V: TRBV7-8; size: .; J: TRBJ2-1; D: TRBD2; DNA: TGTGCCAGCAGCTTCTTAGGGGTCTGGCGGGAGGGAGACAATGAGCAGTTCTTC; CDR3: CASSFLGVWREGDNEQFF
V: TRBV6-5; size: .; J: TRBJ1-5; D: .; DNA: TGTGCCAGCAGTTACTCGCAGGGTGGGGCTCAGCCCCAGCATTTT; CDR3: CASSYSQGGAQPQHF
V: TRBV7-9; size: .; J: TRBJ2-3; D: .; DNA: TGTGCCAGCAGCTCCCTTCTCACAGATACGCAGTATTTT; CDR3: CASSSLLTDTQYF
V: TRBV2; size: .; J: TRBJ2-7; D: .; DNA: TGTGCCAGCAGCGATCGACAGGCCATCTCCTACGAGCAGTACTTC; CDR3: CASSDRQAISYEQYF
V: TRBV27; size: .; J: TRBJ2-5; D: .; DNA: TGTGCCAGCAGCCGTCGGGGTGGCGGGGAGACCCAGTACTTC; CDR3: CASSRRGGGETQYF
V: TRBV5-6; size: .; J: TRBJ2-1; D: .; DNA: TGTGCCAGCTCCAGGGGCTACAATGAGCAGTTCTTC; CDR3: CASSRGYNEQFF
V: TRBV27; size: .; J: TRBJ2-1; D: TRBD2; DNA: TGTGCCAGCAGCATAGCGGGAGCTTTAGAGCAGTTCTTC; CDR3: CASSIAGALEQFF
V: TRBV15; size: .; J: TRBJ2-7; D: TRBD1; DNA: TGTGCCACCCAAGGACAGGGGAACGAGCAGTACTTC; CDR3: CATQGQGNEQYF
V: TRBV10-3; size: .; J: TRBJ2-4; D: .; DNA: TGTGCCATCAGTGAGAACCTAGCCAAAAACATTCAGTACTTC; CDR3: CAISENLAKNIQYF
V: TRBV10-3; size: .; J: TRBJ2-2; D: .; DNA: TGTGCCATCAGTGATGGGCCGGACCCGGGCACCGGGGAGCTGTTTTTT; CDR3: CAISDGPDPGTGELFF
V: TRBV27; size: .; J: TRBJ2-7; D: .; DNA: TGTGCCAGCAGTTTCGGCGGGAAGGTCCACGAGCAGTACTTC; CDR3: CASSFGGKVHEQYF
V: TRBV27; size: .; J: TRBJ1-3; D: .; DNA: TGTGCCAGCATCGACCAGGGGTCCACCATATATTTT; CDR3: CASIDQGSTIYF
V: TRBV5-1; size: .; J: TRBJ1-4; D: .; DNA: TGCGCCAGCAGCTTTGGGGGGCTCGGCCTGTTTTTT; CDR3: CASSFGGLGLFF
V: TRBV6-1; size: .; J: TRBJ1-2; D: .; DNA: TGTGCCAGCTCCGACGGAATCTATGGCTACACCTTC; CDR3: CASSDGIYGYTF
V: TRBV7-3; size: once; J: TRBJ2-7; D: .; DNA: TGTGCCAGCAGCCCGACACCGGATCGGGAGCAGTACTTC; CDR3: CASSPTPDREQYF
V: TRBV7-8; size: .; J: TRBJ1-5; D: .; DNA: TGTGCCAGCAGCTTAGACAGGGGCAATCAGCCCCAGCATTTT; CDR3: CASSLDRGNQPQHF
V: TRBV10-3; size: .; J: TRBJ1-2; D: TRBD1; DNA: TGTGCCGCAGCCGGGACAGGCTATGGCTACACCTTC; CDR3: CAAAGTGYGYTF
V: TRBV7-9; size: .; J: TRBJ2-7; D: .; DNA: TGTGCCAGCAGCTCCTCAGAGGGGAACCCAGGTCGGCAGTACTTC; CDR3: CASSSSEGNPGRQYF
V: TRBV27; size: .; J: TRBJ2-2; D: TRBD2; DNA: TGTGCCAGCAGTTTATCCGCGGGAGTGGGCACCGGGGAGCTGTTTTTT; CDR3: CASSLSAGVGTGELFF
V: TRBV6-5; size: .; J: TRBJ2-7; D: TRBD2; DNA: TGTGCCAGCAGTTACTCTAGCGGGAGGGTTACCTACGAGCAGTACTTC; CDR3: CASSYSSGRVTYEQYF
V: TRBV27; size: .; J: TRBJ1-4; D: .; DNA: TGTGCCAGCAGTTTATATTGGTCCCCCGATGAAAAACTGTTTTTT; CDR3: CASSLYWSPDEKLFF
V: TRBV6-1; size: .; J: TRBJ1-2; D: .; DNA: TGTGCCAGCAGTGGATGGGGAGGCGACTATGGCTACACCTTC; CDR3: CASSGWGGDYGYTF
V: TRBV5-1; size: .; J: TRBJ2-1; D: TRBD2; DNA: TGCGCCAGCAGGCTCACTCTAGCGGGAGCCCCTCGGGAGCAGTTCTTC; CDR3: CASRLTLAGAPREQFF
V: TRBV30; size: .; J: TRBJ2-1; D: .; DNA: TGTGCCTGGGACAGCGAGCCCTACAATGAGCAGTTCTTC; CDR3: CAWDSEPYNEQFF
V: TRBV29-1; size: few; J: TRBJ1-1; D: .; DNA: TGCAGCGTCCCCCTTAGCAGCGGACGGGGGCTCGATGAAGCTTTCTTT; CDR3: CSVPLSSGRGLDEAFF
V: TRBV4-1; size: .; J: TRBJ2-7; D: TRBD2; DNA: TGCGCCAGCAGCCAAGTTGCGGGAGTCTACGAGCAGTACTTC; CDR3: CASSQVAGVYEQYF
V: TRBV27; size: .; J: TRBJ1-2; D: .; DNA: TGTGCCAGCAGTCCCGACAGACTGATCTATGGCTACACCTTC; CDR3: CASSPDRLIYGYTF
V: TRBV7-9; size: .; J: TRBJ2-7; D: .; DNA: TGTGCCAGCAGCTTCGAAATCTCCTACGAGCAGTACTTC; CDR3: CASSFEISYEQYF
V: TRBV14; size: .; J: TRBJ2-3; D: .; DNA: TGTGCCAGCAGCCAAGATGAGAGCTACCAGGGGTCCTATACGCAGTATTTT; CDR3: CASSQDESYQGSYTQYF